The 25 T cell receptor beta chains below come from one sample, sequenced in a study of T cells expressing NK-cell markers (dated by TCRdb to the early 2020s). The library was generated by 5' RACE. The sequencer was an Illumina HiSeq 2000. Each entry corresponds to one CDR3 protein sequence from reads that TCRdb reprocessed, and DNA is not given. For this sample, the table gives 150,000 to 180,000 distinct CDR3 sequences. The top ten constitute around a third of the sample. Sequencing input: blood T cells: a sorted CD56 or NKG2C T cell subset, CD4+ or CD8+ T cells, or bulk PBMC T cells (not recorded which). The origin of the receptors is a woman aged 45-59 years in good health. Donor details come from another sample of the same person, matched by shared clones.

The gene calls are TRBV4-1 and TRBJ2-7; TCRdb proposes TRBD1, but this gene call is untestable without DNA. The V gene's germline CDR1 is MGHRA and CDR2 YSYEKL. This CDR3 contains 12 residues. The CDR3 loop is CASSPGQGRTYF.

The rearrangement joins TRBV7-9 to TRBJ2-5; the TCRdb D gene call, TRBD1, has no DNA to confirm it. CDR3 length: 15 residues. Germline CDR1 is SEHNR and CDR2 is FQNEAQ (reference sequence). The CDR3 spells CASSPRGGGLETQYF.

V gene TRBV5-1 combines with J gene TRBJ2-3; TCRdb picks TRBD2, but there is no DNA to check that call. The CDR3 is 15 amino acids. The germline CDR1 and CDR2 sequences are SGHRS and YFSETQ. The CDR3 loop reads CASSLYWTSGAEQYF.

The chain has TRBV12-3 or TRBV12-4 and TRBJ2-2; TCRdb reports TRBD1, a call that lacks DNA to check it against. The CDR3 consists of 15 residues. The CDR3 loop is CASSLGVRSSGELFF.

The CDR3 here is CASSPALLAEKTQYF. The rearrangement uses TRBV18 and TRBJ2-5; the D gene TCRdb calls, TRBD2, cannot be checked with no DNA. This CDR3 region has 15 residues. The germline gives CDR1 KGHSH, CDR2 LQKENI.

V is TRBV29-1 and J is TRBJ2-7; TCRdb designates TRBD1, a call that cannot be tested without DNA. This CDR3 is 13 amino acids long. Germline-derived CDR1 and CDR2 are SQVTM and ANQGSEA. CDR3 residues: CSVYGTETYEQYF.

The rearrangement joins TRBV7-2 to TRBJ2-1; without DNA, the TCRdb call of TRBD2 cannot be checked. The CDR3 has 17 amino acids. The germline V gene encodes CDR1 SGHTA and CDR2 FQGNSA. The CDR3 spells CATILLAWRSFDNEQFF.

The chain recombines TRBV4-1 with TRBJ2-7; the D gene TCRdb calls, TRBD1, cannot be checked with no DNA. This CDR3 is 14 amino acids long. Germline-derived CDR1 and CDR2 are MGHRA and YSYEKL. CDR3 loop: CASSQDRGGREQYF.

The chain has TRBV7-9 and TRBJ1-1. Germline V lookup: CDR1 SEHNR, CDR2 FQNEAQ (reference sequence). The CDR3 totals 14 residues. CDR3 sequence reads: CASRGAGFGTEAFF.

The chain carries TRBV12-3 or TRBV12-4 and TRBJ2-1; TCRdb's D gene call, TRBD2, goes unchecked for lack of DNA. CDR3 length: 16 amino acids. CDR3 sequence reads: CASSPGLAGTLDEQFF.

V is TRBV5-6 and J is TRBJ2-7; the D call from TCRdb, TRBD1, cannot be confirmed without DNA. The length of the CDR3 is 13 residues. Per the germline V gene, CDR1 is SGHDT and CDR2 is YYEEEE. CDR3 region: CASSLNGRYEQYF.

The chain couples TRBV3-1 to TRBJ2-7; the TRBD1 assignment by TCRdb is unverifiable without DNA. Germline V gene lookup returns CDR1 LGHDT and CDR2 YNNKEL (reference sequence). This CDR3 has 16 amino acids. The CDR3 here is CASSPHPPGQGYEQYF.

J is TRBJ2-1 and V is TRBV7-7; checking the TCRdb D call of TRBD2 is not possible without DNA. This CDR3 is built from 15 residues. The germline CDR1 and CDR2 sequences are SSHAT and FNYEAQ (reference sequence). This CDR3 reads CASSLVAGGRDEQFF.

The chain carries TRBV15 and TRBJ2-1. CDR1 LNHNV and CDR2 YYDKDF come from the germline V gene (reference sequence). The CDR3 runs 15 residues. This chain's CDR3 is CATSRPSSSYNEQFF.

V is TRBV4-1 and J is TRBJ1-2; TCRdb selects TRBD1, and the lack of DNA leaves this call unchecked. The CDR3 is made up of 15 amino acids. Germline V lookup: CDR1 MGHRA, CDR2 YSYEKL. This CDR3 reads CASSQPGQGRGGYTF.

CDR3 residues: CASSLNGNNEQFF. V and J are TRBV7-9 and TRBJ2-1. Germline V gives CDR1 SEHNR, CDR2 FQNEAQ (reference sequence). The CDR3 has 13 residues.

The rearrangement joins TRBV11-1 to TRBJ2-3. The V gene's germline CDR1 is SGHAT and CDR2 FQDESV (reference sequence). CDR3 length equals 11 residues. CDR3: CASMGSDTQYF.

The chain joins TRBV7-3 to TRBJ1-2; TCRdb's D call, TRBD1, is unchecked because there is no DNA. CDR1 is SGHTA, CDR2 FQGTGA, per germline. This CDR3 is built from 15 residues. This chain's CDR3 is CASSLQGAANYGYTF.

The chain combines TRBV7-7 with TRBJ2-3; no DNA is available, so the TRBD2 call from TCRdb remains unchecked. CDR1 is SSHAT and CDR2 is FNYEAQ in the germline V gene (reference sequence). This CDR3 is built from 17 residues. This CDR3 reads CASSLGLAGGGTDTQYF.

This chain uses TRBV4-1 with TRBJ2-7; with no DNA, the TCRdb D assignment of TRBD2 cannot be verified. This CDR3 spans 14 amino acids. Looked up from germline, CDR1 is MGHRA and CDR2 is YSYEKL. The CDR3 region is CASSPTSGTYEQYF.

V usage is TRBV29-1 and J usage is TRBJ2-1; absent DNA, TCRdb's TRBD1 call cannot be checked. Germline CDR1 reads SQVTM; CDR2 reads ANQGSEA. The CDR3 is made up of 12 amino acids. The CDR3 loop reads CSGQGAYNEQFF.

This rearrangement joins TRBV7-9 to TRBJ2-2. Germline CDR1 reads SEHNR; CDR2 reads FQNEAQ (reference sequence). CDR3 length equals 13 residues. CDR3 region: CASTNRWAGELFF.

The chain uses TRBV3-1 and TRBJ2-2; the TCRdb call, TRBD2, lacks DNA for checking. Germline V gene sequence: CDR1 LGHDT, CDR2 YNNKEL (reference sequence). This CDR3 region has 13 residues. CDR3: CASSHGLAGELFF. Drawing the rest from reference TRBV3-1 and TRBJ2-2, the complete variable domain is DTAVSQTPKYLVTQMGNDKSIKCEQNLGHDTMYWYKQDSKKFLKIMFSYNNKELIINETVPNRFSPKSPDKAHLNLHINSLELGDSAVYFCASSHGLAGELFFGEGSRLTVL.

The chain links TRBV29-1 to TRBJ1-2. The CDR3 is 12 amino acids. Germline assignment: CDR1 SQVTM and CDR2 ANQGSEA. CDR3 residues: CSVEEQSLIVTF.

V is TRBV20-1 and J is TRBJ1-4; TCRdb designates TRBD1, a call that cannot be tested without DNA. The CDR3 length is 15 residues. Germline values: CDR1 DFQATT, CDR2 SNEGSKA (reference sequence). Here the CDR3 reads CSARAWTGVNEKLFF.